These T cell receptor beta chains were read from a single sample in a study of control samples from healthy donors and cancer patients. The table came from immunoSEQ multiplex PCR; TCRdb's copy has only in-frame clones and leaves some out. The data show about 150,000 clones, approximately 94% seen once. The specimen sequenced was blood. Receptors were obtained from a man in his forties or fifties in good health. Each CDR3 is given with its conserved first and last residue. D genes are given only for firm matches. The listing skips clone size in some rows; elsewhere it reads once, few, many or a size class.

size | J | V | D | CDR3 | DNA
. | TRBJ2-7 | TRBV11-2 | TRBD1 | CASSLVGQGFSSYEQYF | TGTGCCAGCAGCTTAGTGGGACAGGGGTTTAGCTCCTACGAGCAGTACTTC
. | TRBJ2-6 | TRBV6-6 | TRBD2 | CASSPSGGGAGANVLTF | TGTGCCAGCAGTCCAAGCGGGGGGGGCGCTGGGGCCAACGTCCTGACTTTC
few | TRBJ1-2 | TRBV5-1 | . | CASSLVVGNGYTF | TGCGCCAGCAGCTTGGTCGTCGGGAATGGCTACACCTTC
once | TRBJ1-2 | TRBV25-1 | . | CATEGGKYGYTF | TGTGCCACCGAGGGAGGGAAGTATGGCTACACCTTC
. | TRBJ1-2 | TRBV18 | . | CASSRVGGKNNYGYTF | TGTGCCAGCTCTAGAGTTGGGGGCAAGAATAACTATGGCTACACCTTC
. | TRBJ1-3 | TRBV7-8 | . | CASSFVGNTIYF | TGTGCCAGCAGCTTCGTCGGAAACACCATATATTTT
. | TRBJ2-1 | TRBV28 | TRBD2 | CASSTRTSGAYNEQFF | TGTGCCAGCAGTACCCGGACTAGCGGGGCCTACAATGAGCAGTTCTTC
. | TRBJ1-6 | TRBV2 | . | CASRDSGPSLADYNSPLHF | TGTGCCAGCAGGGACTCGGGCCCTAGTTTAGCAGATTATAATTCACCCCTCCACTTT
. | TRBJ1-2 | TRBV5-1 | TRBD1 | CASSSGQGAFFGYTF | TGCGCCAGCAGCTCCGGACAGGGGGCGTTCTTTGGCTACACCTTC
. | TRBJ2-7 | TRBV27 | . | CASSLPSGDEQYF | TGTGCCAGCAGTTTACCCTCGGGGGACGAGCAGTACTTC
. | TRBJ1-2 | TRBV4-2 | . | CASSQDPPGRGYTF | TGTGCCAGCAGCCAAGATCCCCCAGGGCGTGGCTACACCTTC